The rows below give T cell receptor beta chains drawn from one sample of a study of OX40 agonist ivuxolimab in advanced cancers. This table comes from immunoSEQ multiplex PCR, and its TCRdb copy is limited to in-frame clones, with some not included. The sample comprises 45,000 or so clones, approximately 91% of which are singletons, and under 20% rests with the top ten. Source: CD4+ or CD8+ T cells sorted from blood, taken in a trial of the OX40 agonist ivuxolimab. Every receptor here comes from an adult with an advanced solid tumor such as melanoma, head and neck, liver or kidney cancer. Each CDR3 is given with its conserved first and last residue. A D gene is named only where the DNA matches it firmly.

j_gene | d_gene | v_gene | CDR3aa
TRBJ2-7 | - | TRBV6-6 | CASSYPGKNEQYF
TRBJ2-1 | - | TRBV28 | CASRAEGGRLYNEQFF
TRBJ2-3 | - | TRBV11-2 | CASSLVGDTQYF
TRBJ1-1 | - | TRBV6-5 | CASSYSIATEAFF
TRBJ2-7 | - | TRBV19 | CASSPNVGYEQYF
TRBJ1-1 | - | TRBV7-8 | CASSKWQKTNTEAFF
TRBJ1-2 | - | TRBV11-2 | CASSLGKAGGYTF
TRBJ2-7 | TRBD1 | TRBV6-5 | CASRGQGGPYEQYF
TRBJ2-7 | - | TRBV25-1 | CASSATGLVIGQYF
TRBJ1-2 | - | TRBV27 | CASSHSLNYGYTF
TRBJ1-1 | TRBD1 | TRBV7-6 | CASSVDRGLTEAFF
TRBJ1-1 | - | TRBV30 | CAWTGIMNTEAFF
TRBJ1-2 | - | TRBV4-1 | CASSQLHNPLYGYTF
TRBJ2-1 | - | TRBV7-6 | CASSLRVGSIYNEQFF
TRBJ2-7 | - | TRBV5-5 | CASSLGRQRNYEQYF